This T cell receptor beta chain was identified during a study of T-cell reconstitution after alpha-beta-depleted transplantation in children. General study results and limits: The study reportedly traced alpha-beta T cells about two months after transplant to several hundred expanded graft clones. Fresh T-cell production supplied most of the T-cell counts and diversity seen one year after transplant.

CDR3 length: 15 amino acids. Trimming cost V 5 bases and J 2 bases, with 15 bases left between them. The TCRbeta library was prepared with unique molecular identifiers. TCRdb redid the calling of the PCR reads with MiXCR, one entry per CDR3 protein. The sample yields approximately 980,000 distinct CDR3 sequences, under 30% seen once. On this clonotype itself: Its antigen is as yet unknown.

The material was PBMCs, mostly from graft donor cells, obtained 360 days after TCRalphabeta/CD19-depleted stem cell transplant. The clonotype was recovered from a boy less than two years old who had a stem cell transplant for SCID, so the T cells may come from the graft donor. The chain employs TRBV12-3 or TRBV12-4 and TRBJ2-5; D uncertain. The CDR3 DNA is TGTGCCAGCAGTCGTAGGGTGGTCGAGCAAGAGACCCAGTACTTC. It yields the protein CASSRRVVEQETQYF.